This T cell receptor (beta chain) is from a study of response to subunit inactivated influenza vaccine (dated by TCRdb to 2016 to 2018). Background for the entire study: Deep quantitative T cell receptor repertoire profiling was used in the study to track responses to a trivalent subunit inactivated influenza vaccine.

Broader findings and caveats from the paper: The authors suggested that each seasonal influenza vaccination may recruit only a limited number of new T cells.

This clonotype was seen at least ten times. Its antigen is still unknown. No base quality information exists; no much larger clone differs at one position. Libraries came from RT-PCR. TCRdb records Illumina HiSeq 2500 as the sequencer. TCRdb passed the public sequencing reads through fastp at Q25 and MiXCR, retaining productive beta sequences. Rows matching on CDR3 protein sequence are summarized as one entry with the most common DNA and genes. Present in this sample are hundreds of thousands of distinct CDR3 sequences, 14% of which were seen just once. The ten top clones hold about 7.6% of the sample. The V end loses 0 bases and the J end loses 2 bases, and a stretch of 6 bases separates them. From the cysteine through the phenylalanine, the CDR3 covers 14 amino acids. Only the CDR3 DNA stays, 42 bases, in frame from base 1. Sequences SGHRS (CDR1) and YFSETQ (CDR2) are obtained from the germline V gene.

Recombination connected TRBV5-1 to TRBJ1-3; no D gene is confidently identified. The receptor was derived from a man in his fifties who received an inactivated influenza vaccine. Donor details come from another sample of the same person, matched by shared clones. Here the sequenced sample was PBMCs from blood, taken 14 to 15 days before vaccination. The CDR3 protein is CASSLGDTGNTIYF. At the DNA level, the sequence is TGCGCCAGCAGCTTGGGGGATACTGGAAACACCATATATTTT.